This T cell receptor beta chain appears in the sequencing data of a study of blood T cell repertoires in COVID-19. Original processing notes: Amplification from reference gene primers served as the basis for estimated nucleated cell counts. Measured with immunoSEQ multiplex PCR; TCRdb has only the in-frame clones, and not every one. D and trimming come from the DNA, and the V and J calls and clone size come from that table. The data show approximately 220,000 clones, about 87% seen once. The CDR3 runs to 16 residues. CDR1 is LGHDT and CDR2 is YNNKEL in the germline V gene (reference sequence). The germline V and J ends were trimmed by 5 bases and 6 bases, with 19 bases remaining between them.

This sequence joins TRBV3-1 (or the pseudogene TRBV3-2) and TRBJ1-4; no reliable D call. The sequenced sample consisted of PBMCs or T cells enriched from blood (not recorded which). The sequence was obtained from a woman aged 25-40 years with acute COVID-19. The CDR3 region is CASSWNVRGLDEKLFF. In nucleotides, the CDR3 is TGTGCCAGCAGCTGGAACGTTAGAGGTTTAGATGAAAAACTGTTTTTT.